This T cell receptor beta chain was profiled in a study of control samples from healthy donors and cancer patients. The junction had 11 bases not matched to a gene; V was cut back by 9 bases and J by 5 bases. The CDR3 length is 15 residues. CDR1 is KGHDR, CDR2 SFDVKD, per germline. Profiling relied on immunoSEQ multiplex PCR, and the TCRdb table lists in-frame clones only, not all of them. The data contain more than 85,000 clones, about 83% of them seen just once; the ten biggest clones take up under 15%. The sequence derives from a woman between 45 and 60 years old in good health. The material sequenced was blood. V is TRBV24-1 and J is TRBJ1-4, with TRBD1 matching 7 bases. This CDR3 is CATQSSTGENEKLFF. In DNA, the CDR3 is TGTGCCACCCAGAGCTCCACAGGGGAGAATGAAAAACTGTTTTTT.